The 24 T cell receptor beta chains below come from one sample, sequenced in a study of blood T cell repertoires in COVID-19. Libraries were prepared by immunoSEQ multiplex PCR; TCRdb keeps only in-frame clonotypes and omits some of them. The sample contains 450,000 to 500,000 clones, more than 85% of which appear only once. The sequencing input was PBMCs or T cells enriched from blood (not recorded which). The receptors were gathered from a woman aged 60-70 years who had recovered from COVID-19.

The chain carries TRBV6-5 and TRBJ1-5; 7 bases agree with TRBD1. V was clipped by 2 bases and J by 6 bases; unmatched bases: 4. The length of the CDR3 is 14 residues. CDR1 MNHEY and CDR2 SVGAGI come from the germline V gene. CDR3 sequence (DNA): TGTGCCAGCAGTTACGGGCAGGGGGTTCAGCCCCAGCATTTT. Amino acids: CASSYGQGVQPQHF.

The V and J genes are TRBV24-1 and TRBJ2-3; 7 bases agree with TRBD1. J lost 0 bases, V lost 2 bases, and 4 bases had no gene match. CDR3 length equals 16 residues. CDR1 and CDR2 from the germline V gene are KGHDR and SFDVKD. This CDR3 is CATSDSRGRSTDTQYF. The CDR3 DNA reads as TGTGCCACCAGTGATTCTAGGGGGCGCAGCACAGATACGCAGTATTTT.

V and J are TRBV28 and TRBJ1-5; the D gene is possibly TRBD1 (5 bases). Trimming removed 3 bases from V and 4 bases from J, with 7 bases in between. The CDR3 is 13 residues long. Germline loops: CDR1 MDHEN, CDR2 SYDVKM. The CDR3 nucleotides are TGTGCCAGCAGTTTGCCAGGGAATCAGCCCCAGCATTTT. This codes for CASSLPGNQPQHF.

The chain carries TRBV7-8 and TRBJ1-2, with 8 bases aligning to TRBD1. Germline CDR1 is SGHVS and CDR2 is FQNEAQ. V was clipped by 4 bases and J by 6 bases; unmatched bases: 19. CDR3 size: 18 residues. The CDR3 bases are TGTGCCAGCAGCTCTACACGGACAGGGTGGGTTGACGAGGATGGCTACACCTTC. It yields the protein CASSSTRTGWVDEDGYTF. The full variable domain, completed using reference TRBV7-8 and TRBJ1-2, is GAGVSQSPRYKVAKRGQDVALRCDPISGHVSLFWYQQALGQGPEFLTYFQNEAQLDKSGLPSDRFFAERPEGSVSTLKIQRTQQEDSAVYLCASSSTRTGWVDEDGYTFGSGTRLTVV.

The V and J genes are TRBV7-8 and TRBJ1-6, with a tentative D call TRBD1 (6 bases). This CDR3 comprises 14 residues. Trimming removed 11 bases at V and 8 bases at J, with 19 bases between. CDR1 SGHVS and CDR2 FQNEAQ come from the germline V gene. The CDR3 loop reads CASHPGGSDSPLHF. The CDR3 coding sequence is TGTGCCTCACACCCGGGGGGCTCGGATTCACCCCTCCACTTT.

The genes are TRBV20-1 and TRBJ2-5, with D perhaps matching TRBD1 (5 bases). CDR1 and CDR2 (germline): DFQATT, SNEGSKA (reference sequence). This CDR3 has 11 amino acids. V lost 8 bases and J 5 bases, leaving 12 bases between the germline ends. CDR3 amino acids: CSTGERETQYF. The DNA for the CDR3 is TGCAGTACAGGAGAGAGGGAGACCCAGTACTTC.

CDR3 coding DNA: TGCGCCAGCAGCCGAGGCCAGGGGAAGCAGTATTTT. This codes for CASSRGQGKQYF. V gene TRBV5-1 combines with J gene TRBJ2-3, with a possible D match to TRBD1 (6 bases). The CDR3 sequence is 12 residues long. Germline V CDR1 and CDR2: SGHRS, YFSETQ. V lost 4 bases and J 11 bases, leaving 14 bases between the germline ends.

The rearrangement joins TRBV30 to TRBJ1-2; maybe TRBD1 (5 bases). CDR1 and CDR2 (germline): GTSNPN, SVGIG (reference sequence). The CDR3 is 14 amino acids. V lost 0 bases and J 1 base, leaving 9 bases between the germline ends. The CDR3 region is CAWSVPGGNYGYTF. CDR3 coding DNA: TGTGCCTGGAGTGTCCCCGGGGGTAACTATGGCTACACCTTC.

The chain couples TRBV7-2 to TRBJ2-3; maybe TRBD2 (5 bases). Trimming left V 3 bases short and J 3 bases short, with 10 bases between. The V gene's germline CDR1 is SGHTA and CDR2 FQGNSA. The CDR3 covers 14 residues. CDR3 amino acids: CASSLSGGTDTQYF. CDR3 in DNA: TGTGCCAGCAGCTTGAGCGGCGGAACAGATACGCAGTATTTT.

V usage is TRBV19 and J usage is TRBJ1-2, with 9 nucleotides matching TRBD1. The CDR3 contains 16 residues. Germline V gives CDR1 LNHDA, CDR2 SQIVND (reference sequence). V trimming: 5 bases; J trimming: 7 bases; junction bases outside the gene matches: 14. The chain's CDR3 is CASSFRDREPVRGYTF. CDR3 DNA: TGTGCCAGTAGTTTCCGGGACAGGGAGCCGGTTCGTGGCTACACCTTC.

This chain uses TRBV7-9 with TRBJ2-3, with a weak D call TRBD2 (6 bases). The V gene lost 1 base and the J gene lost 1 base, with 15 bases spanning the gap. This CDR3 has 17 residues. Germline V gene sequence: CDR1 SEHNR, CDR2 FQNEAQ (reference sequence). Here the CDR3 reads CASSLGGVTSRTDTQYF. For the CDR3, the DNA is TGTGCCAGCAGCTTAGGGGGGGTGACTAGTCGCACAGATACGCAGTATTTT.

V usage is TRBV19 and J usage is TRBJ1-2, with TRBD1 matching 7 bases. The CDR3 is made up of 13 amino acids. Germline V lookup: CDR1 LNHDA, CDR2 SQIVND (reference sequence). J was trimmed by 2 bases and V by 8 bases; bases with no gene match: 5. DNA for the CDR3: TGTGCCAGTTCGGGACAGATGAACTATGGCTACACCTTC. Its protein product is CASSGQMNYGYTF.

V gene TRBV20-1 combines with J gene TRBJ2-7; TRBD1 matches 8 bases. The germline CDR1 and CDR2 sequences are DFQATT and SNEGSKA (reference sequence). This CDR3 is built from 12 residues. V was pared by 3 bases and J by 6 bases, with 4 bases of the junction left unmatched. CDR3 DNA: TGCAGTGCTAGTTTCCAGGGGGCCGAGCAGTACGTC. Translated: CSASFQGAEQYV.

This chain uses TRBV7-9 with TRBJ2-3, with D unclear. The V gene lost 3 bases and the J gene lost 2 bases, with 9 bases spanning the gap. Germline CDR1 reads SEHNR; CDR2 reads FQNEAQ (reference sequence). The CDR3 is made up of 14 amino acids. The CDR3 DNA reads TGTGCCAGCAGCTTGGCCATATACACAGATACGCAGTATTTT. Translating gives CASSLAIYTDTQYF. The variable domain in full, completed from reference TRBV7-9 and TRBJ2-3, reads DTGVSQNPRHKITKRGQNVTFRCDPISEHNRLYWYRQTLGQGPEFLTYFQNEAQLEKSRLLSDRFSAERPKGSFSTLEIQRTEQGDSAMYLCASSLAIYTDTQYFGPGTRLTVL.

V is TRBV24-1 and J is TRBJ2-5, with a tentative D call TRBD1 (7 bases). Trimming removed 0 bases at V and 5 bases at J, with 12 bases between. Germline CDR1 KGHDR, CDR2 SFDVKD. The CDR3 consists of 15 residues. The CDR3 DNA reads TGTGCCACCAGTGATTTGGTGCCAGGGGGGGAGACCCAGTACTTC. Its protein is CATSDLVPGGETQYF.

The chain joins TRBV7-8 to TRBJ1-6; 9 bases are a match to TRBD1. The CDR3 loop spans 18 amino acids. Trimming removed 1 base from V and 0 bases from J; junction bases left unmatched: 4. Germline-derived CDR1 and CDR2 are SGHVS and FQNEAQ. CDR3: CASSLGGQGSSYNSPLHF. DNA for the CDR3: TGTGCCAGCAGCTTAGGGGGACAGGGCAGCTCCTATAATTCACCCCTCCACTTT.

The CDR3 DNA sequence: TGCGCCAGCAGCTCCTACCACTCCAGGGCGACCCGTACCGAAGCTTTCTTT. Amino acids: CASSSYHSRATRTEAFF. The chain employs TRBV5-1 and TRBJ1-1, with D possibly being TRBD1 (5 bases). V gave up 3 bases and J gave up 8 bases, with 26 bases separating them. This CDR3 has 17 amino acids. From germline, CDR1 is SGHRS and CDR2 YFSETQ.

This chain links TRBV19 with TRBJ1-3, with TRBD1 as a possible D gene (5 bases). CDR3 size: 12 residues. Trimming took 6 bases from V and 2 from J, leaving 5 bases between them. CDR1 and CDR2 (germline): LNHDA, SQIVND (reference sequence). CDR3 nucleotide sequence: TGTGCCAGTAGGACAGCTGGAAACACCATATATTTT. It is translated as CASRTAGNTIYF.

This rearrangement joins TRBV3-1 (or the pseudogene TRBV3-2) to TRBJ1-1; D unclear. Germline CDR1 is LGHDT and CDR2 is YNNKEL (reference sequence). The V end was cut by 2 bases, the J end by 6 bases, with 7 bases between. The CDR3 loop spans 12 amino acids. In DNA, the CDR3 is TGTGCCAGCAGCCAAAGAGGATCTGAAGCTTTCTTT. The encoded protein is CASSQRGSEAFF.

This chain joins TRBV6-6 and TRBJ2-3, with 8 bases lining up with TRBD1. The CDR3 runs 16 residues. Germline V gene lookup returns CDR1 MNHNY and CDR2 SVGAGI (reference sequence). V lost 6 bases to trimming and J lost 0 bases; unmatched junction nucleotides: 8. CDR3 amino acids: CASSQGAPTSTDTQYF. The CDR3 DNA reads TGTGCCAGCAGCCAGGGGGCCCCTACGAGCACAGATACGCAGTATTTT.

The chain couples TRBV7-2 to TRBJ2-1; the D gene is possibly TRBD2 (5 bases). Trimming left V 6 bases short and J 3 bases short, with 9 bases between. Germline V gene sequence: CDR1 SGHTA, CDR2 FQGNSA. This CDR3 is 13 amino acids long. CDR3 sequence reads: CASRPGYYNEQFF. The CDR3 bases are TGTGCCAGCAGACCGGGGTACTACAATGAGCAGTTCTTC.

The chain is built from TRBV3-1 (or the pseudogene TRBV3-2) and TRBJ1-4, with 8 bases that match TRBD1. Losses at the gene ends were 3 bases for V and 8 bases for J; bases not matched to a gene: 8. This CDR3 is built from 15 residues. CDR1 LGHDT and CDR2 YNNKEL come from the germline V gene (reference sequence). CDR3 sequence: CASSHPTGVGEKLFF. In DNA, the CDR3 is TGTGCCAGCAGCCACCCGACAGGGGTCGGGGAAAAACTGTTTTTT.

This chain connects TRBV5-1 to TRBJ1-2, with a tentative D call TRBD1 (5 bases). Germline V gene sequence: CDR1 SGHRS, CDR2 YFSETQ. V shed 4 bases and J shed 1 base, with 8 bases lying between them. This CDR3 is 13 amino acids long. CDR3 in amino acids: CASSGGVNYGYTF. Here the CDR3 DNA reads TGCGCCAGCAGCGGGGGGGTTAACTATGGCTACACCTTC.

The chain carries TRBV27 and TRBJ2-7, with 8 bases identical to TRBD1. J gave up 6 bases and V 4 bases, and 8 bases lay outside the gene matches. Germline V gives CDR1 MNHEY, CDR2 SMNVEV (reference sequence). The CDR3 is made up of 14 amino acids. CDR3: CASSYDTGGLEQYV. The CDR3 coding sequence is TGTGCCAGCAGTTACGATACAGGGGGGCTCGAGCAGTACGTC.